The 28 T cell receptor beta chains given below trace back to one sample, sequenced in a study of cytomegalovirus exposure and HLA in healthy donors. Amplification used 60 Vbeta primers and 13 Jbeta primers. The table came from immunoSEQ multiplex PCR; TCRdb's copy has only in-frame clones and leaves some out. The table has 200,000 to 250,000 clones, approximately 79% seen once. Material: PBMCs. These receptors were collected from a girl aged 2 to 9 in good health and CMV-seronegative.

The chain couples TRBV27 to TRBJ2-3, with D unclear. Trimming cost V 6 bases and J 2 bases, with 12 bases left between them. The CDR3 has 14 amino acids. The germline CDR1 and CDR2 sequences are MNHEY and SMNVEV (reference sequence). CDR3 in amino acids: CASRVHYLTDTQYF. The CDR3 nucleotides are TGTGCCAGCAGAGTCCACTACCTCACAGATACGCAGTATTTT.

The CDR3 reads CASTSSRTLSGNTIYF. The CDR3, as DNA: TGTGCCAGCACTAGCAGCCGGACCCTCTCTGGAAACACCATATATTTT. The rearrangement links TRBV5-6 to TRBJ1-3; D is unresolved. This CDR3 is 16 amino acids long. V was trimmed by 6 bases and J by 0 bases, leaving 16 bases between them. The germline V gene encodes CDR1 SGHDT and CDR2 YYEEEE.

The chain's CDR3 is CASSAFPGADTQYF. As DNA, the CDR3 is TGTGCCAGCAGCGCATTTCCCGGGGCAGATACGCAGTATTTT. The chain carries TRBV9 and TRBJ2-3, with D possibly being TRBD2 (5 bases). The CDR3 has 14 residues. Germline CDR1 and CDR2: SGDLS and YYNGEE. V lost 3 bases to trimming and J lost 4 bases, with 12 bases between them.

The chain employs TRBV4-1 and TRBJ1-6; 8 nucleotides line up with TRBD1. Trimming took 4 bases from V and 15 from J; bases not matched to a gene: 14. The CDR3 is 15 amino acids. Germline V lookup: CDR1 MGHRA, CDR2 YSYEKL. The CDR3 loop reads CASSRDRGDRSVLHF. CDR3 bases: TGCGCCAGCAGCCGCGACAGGGGAGATCGTTCGGTCCTCCACTTT.

The gene calls are TRBV5-1 and TRBJ2-1, with D perhaps matching TRBD2 (6 bases). Per the germline V gene, CDR1 is SGHRS and CDR2 is YFSETQ. The CDR3 covers 13 residues. V was clipped by 2 bases and J by 7 bases, with 10 bases between them. The CDR3 here is CASSFASANEQFF. The CDR3 DNA sequence: TGCGCCAGCAGCTTTGCTAGCGCGAATGAGCAGTTCTTC. The entire variable domain, with the rest obtained from reference TRBV5-1 and TRBJ2-1, is as follows: KAGVTQTPRYLIKTRGQQVTLSCSPISGHRSVSWYQQTPGQGLQFLFEYFSETQRNKGNFPGRFSGRQFSNSRSEMNVSTLELGDSALYLCASSFASANEQFFGPGTRLTVL.

This chain connects TRBV18 to TRBJ1-5, with a tentative D call TRBD1 (5 bases). Germline CDR1 KGHSH, CDR2 LQKENI. The CDR3 totals 15 residues. V was shortened by 3 bases and J by 3 bases, with 12 bases between the two germline ends. CDR3 in amino acids: CASSPPGGINQPQHF. The CDR3 DNA is TGTGCCAGCTCACCGCCGGGGGGTATCAATCAGCCCCAGCATTTT.

This clone was seen only a few times. The rearrangement uses TRBV27 and TRBJ1-1, with TRBD1 identical over 9 bases. Germline values: CDR1 MNHEY, CDR2 SMNVEV (reference sequence). Trimming removed 2 bases from V and 3 bases from J; junction bases left unmatched: 4. The CDR3 runs to 15 residues. The CDR3 DNA sequence: TGTGCCAGCAGTTTAGGGACAGGGAGGGACACTGAAGCTTTCTTT. It translates to CASSLGTGRDTEAFF.

The chain joins TRBV6-4 to TRBJ2-5, with 10 bases lining up with TRBD2. The CDR3 is 15 residues long. The J segment lost 3 bases and the V segment lost 8 bases, leaving 9 bases of the junction unmatched. Germline V CDR1 and CDR2: MRHNA, SNTAGT. CDR3 sequence (DNA): TGTGCCAGCGTCAAGCGGGAGGGCCGGGAAGAGACCCAGTACTTC. Protein product: CASVKREGREETQYF.

V is TRBV7-9 and J is TRBJ2-1; TRBD1 matches 7 bases. Per germline, CDR1 SEHNR and CDR2 FQNEAQ (reference sequence). The CDR3 consists of 16 residues. Trimming cost V 5 bases and J 0 bases; bases outside gene matches: 7. CDR3 in amino acids: CASSPRQGSSYNEQFF. In DNA, the CDR3 is TGTGCCAGCAGCCCTAGACAGGGTAGCTCCTACAATGAGCAGTTCTTC.

The gene calls are TRBV6-1 and TRBJ1-3; the D is unclear. The CDR3 has 15 residues. The germline gives CDR1 MNHNS, CDR2 SASEGT. V lost 0 bases to trimming and J lost 2 bases, with 8 bases between them. Here the CDR3 reads CASSEAGRAGNTIYF. In DNA, the CDR3 is TGTGCCAGCAGTGAAGCGGGGAGAGCTGGAAACACCATATATTTT.

The chain uses TRBV10-3 and TRBJ2-7; 7 bases map to TRBD1. Germline V gene lookup returns CDR1 ENHRY and CDR2 SYGVKD. The CDR3 covers 15 residues. The trim removed 6 bases at V and 0 bases at J, leaving 8 bases unmatched. Written as DNA, the CDR3 is TGTGCCATCAGCCCCATACAGGGGAGCTCCTACGAGCAGTACTTC. This codes for CAISPIQGSSYEQYF.

V gene TRBV7-9 combines with J gene TRBJ1-1; D is possibly TRBD1 (5 bases). V gave up 3 bases and J gave up 1 base, with 9 bases separating them. The CDR3 sequence is 14 residues long. The germline V gene has CDR1 SEHNR and CDR2 FQNEAQ (reference sequence). CDR3 sequence (DNA): TGTGCCAGCAGCTTTTTCGGGGGGAACACTGAAGCTTTCTTT. Translating it yields CASSFFGGNTEAFF.

The chain carries TRBV6-6 and TRBJ2-7, with a tentative D call TRBD1 (5 bases). Germline V gene lookup returns CDR1 MNHNY and CDR2 SVGAGI (reference sequence). This CDR3 comprises 14 residues. V dropped 0 bases and J dropped 4 bases, with 10 bases sitting between them. The CDR3 here is CASSYSPQGYEQYF. In DNA, the CDR3 is TGTGCCAGCAGTTACTCGCCCCAGGGTTACGAGCAGTACTTC.

V and J are TRBV6-5 and TRBJ1-2, with D possibly TRBD1 on 5 matching bases. Trimming removed 7 bases at V and 8 bases at J, with 11 bases between. CDR3 length: 11 residues. Germline CDR1 is MNHEY and CDR2 is SVGAGI. CDR3 DNA: TGTGCCAGCACTGCAGGGTGGGGCTACACCTTC. Translated, it gives CASTAGWGYTF.

The chain carries TRBV5-6 and TRBJ2-5, with D tentatively TRBD1 (6 bases). Germline V lookup: CDR1 SGHDT, CDR2 YYEEEE. The V and J ends lost 6 bases and 2 bases respectively, with 14 bases between them. The CDR3 extends over 14 amino acids. The CDR3 loop reads CASTWGRGQETQYF. The CDR3 nucleotides read TGTGCCAGCACCTGGGGCAGGGGTCAAGAGACCCAGTACTTC.

This sequence joins TRBV19 and TRBJ2-5; maybe TRBD2 (6 bases). Trimming removed 5 bases from V and 1 base from J, with 11 bases in between. CDR1 and CDR2 (germline): LNHDA, SQIVND (reference sequence). The CDR3 totals 14 residues. The CDR3: CASSWGVGQETQYF. For the CDR3, the DNA is TGTGCCAGTAGTTGGGGGGTAGGCCAAGAGACCCAGTACTTC.

The rearrangement links TRBV11-2 to TRBJ1-1; a possible D gene is TRBD1 (5 bases). The CDR3 length is 14 residues. The germline V gene encodes CDR1 SGHAT and CDR2 FQNNGV. Trimming took off 4 bases at V and 2 bases at J, with 11 bases between the two ends. The CDR3 bases are TGTGCCAGCAGCTCGCAAACAGGTAACACTGAAGCTTTCTTT. The encoded protein is CASSSQTGNTEAFF. Supplemented by reference TRBV11-2 and TRBJ1-1, the full variable domain reads EAGVAQSPRYKIIEKRQSVAFWCNPISGHATLYWYQQILGQGPKLLIQFQNNGVVDDSQLPKDRFSAERLKGVDSTLKIQPAKLEDSAVYLCASSSQTGNTEAFFGQGTRLTVV.

This sequence joins TRBV6-5 and TRBJ2-1; tentative D call: TRBD2 (6 bases). The germline gives CDR1 MNHEY, CDR2 SVGAGI. The V end lost 6 bases, the J end lost 10 bases, and 10 bases lay between the germline ends. The CDR3 runs 11 residues. CDR3 nucleotides: TGTGCCAGCAGCCGCGGGGTAGAGCAGTTCTTC. Translating gives CASSRGVEQFF.

In nucleotides, the CDR3 is TGTGCCAGCAGTTTATTTGGGAGCGGGCAGGGACGCTATGGCTACACCTTC. This sequence encodes CASSLFGSGQGRYGYTF. The chain employs TRBV27 and TRBJ1-2; tentatively, D is TRBD1 (5 bases). V was shortened by 1 base and J by 4 bases, with 19 bases between the two germline ends. This CDR3 has 17 amino acids. Germline V gene sequence: CDR1 MNHEY, CDR2 SMNVEV (reference sequence).

The rearrangement links TRBV6-1 to TRBJ1-2; 7 bases align to TRBD1. There are 15 residues in the CDR3. Germline CDR1 MNHNS, CDR2 SASEGT. V lost 1 base to trimming and J lost 7 bases; unmatched junction nucleotides: 9. The CDR3 DNA follows: TGTGCCAGCAGTGAAGACGGCAGGGGGTCTGGTGGCTACACCTTC. The encoded protein is CASSEDGRGSGGYTF.

This clone appeared once. The junction and the germline gene differ at one end; a read error may be behind it. The gene calls are TRBV7-2 and TRBJ2-1, with 8 bases that match TRBD1. Looked up from germline, CDR1 is SGHTA and CDR2 is FQGNSA. This CDR3 has 13 amino acids. CDR3 amino acids: CASSKDRDKEQFF. In DNA, the CDR3 is TGTGCCAGCAGTAAGGACAGGGACAAAGAGCAGTTCTTC.

The rearrangement joins TRBV27 to TRBJ2-7; possibly TRBD2 for D (5 bases). The CDR3 spans 15 residues. From germline, CDR1 is MNHEY and CDR2 SMNVEV (reference sequence). V was pared by 4 bases and J by 5 bases, with 18 bases between. The CDR3 here is CASSSNFAGLDEQYF. CDR3 DNA: TGTGCCAGCAGTTCCAACTTCGCGGGCCTGGACGAGCAGTACTTC.

The chain carries TRBV25-1 and TRBJ1-2; no clear D gene. Trimming left V 1 base short and J 4 bases short, with 10 bases between. CDR1 and CDR2 from the germline V gene are MGHDK and SYGVNS. The CDR3 extends over 14 amino acids. Here the CDR3 reads CASSESGGSYGYTF. In DNA, the CDR3 is TGTGCCAGCAGTGAATCAGGCGGGTCCTATGGCTACACCTTC.

The chain recombines TRBV5-6 with TRBJ2-5; tentatively, D is TRBD2 (6 bases). Germline V gene sequence: CDR1 SGHDT, CDR2 YYEEEE. Trimming removed 6 bases at V and 2 bases at J, with 14 bases between. This CDR3 is 14 amino acids long. The CDR3 DNA follows: TGTGCCAGCACCGAAGCTAGCGAGCAAGAGACCCAGTACTTC. This codes for CASTEASEQETQYF.

There are a few counts of this clone. This chain links TRBV2 with TRBJ2-3; 9 nucleotides align to TRBD2. V lost 7 bases, J lost 10 bases, and 27 bases stayed unmatched. The CDR3 loop spans 19 amino acids. CDR1 and CDR2 from the germline V gene are SNHLY and FYNNEI. The CDR3 here is CASIRFERGVSFWKGAQYF. The CDR3 DNA sequence: TGTGCCAGCATTCGATTCGAGCGGGGGGTGAGCTTTTGGAAGGGGGCGCAGTATTTT.

The genes are TRBV30 and TRBJ2-3; 10 bases are a match to TRBD2. With V trimmed by 5 bases and J by 0 bases, 5 bases remained unmatched. Germline V gene sequence: CDR1 GTSNPN, CDR2 SVGIG (reference sequence). The CDR3 consists of 15 residues. CDR3 sequence: CAWGGLAASTDTQYF. Here the CDR3 DNA reads TGTGCCTGGGGAGGACTAGCGGCAAGCACAGATACGCAGTATTTT.

The chain couples TRBV5-1 to TRBJ2-3; TRBD1 matches at 10 bases. The junction had 2 bases not matched to a gene; V was cut back by 9 bases and J by 1 base. Germline CDR1 SGHRS, CDR2 YFSETQ. This CDR3 has 13 amino acids. The CDR3 DNA follows: TGCGCCACCGGGACAGGGGGCACAGATACGCAGTATTTT. This gives the protein CATGTGGTDTQYF.

The chain links TRBV6-1 to TRBJ1-2; perhaps TRBD1 as D (5 bases). The germline V gene encodes CDR1 MNHNS and CDR2 SASEGT. V lost 8 bases and J lost 2, with 15 bases in between. This CDR3 is built from 14 residues. CDR3 region: CASGRQRTNYGYTF. As DNA, the CDR3 is TGTGCCAGCGGGCGACAGCGAACAAACTATGGCTACACCTTC.